This TCR beta chain was profiled in a study of T cells in localized non-small cell lung cancer. Study observations and caveats: Greater blood T cell density accompanied longer overall survival. Appearance in adjacent lung was seen for a median around 61 of the top 100 tumor clones. Compared with tumor, uninvolved adjacent lung displayed greater T cell clonality, ranking highest overall. Heterogeneity within the tumor remains possible, as just one region underwent sequencing.

The CDR3 has 18 amino acids. Germline lookup yields CDR1 SGDLS and CDR2 YYNGEE. The V segment lost 0 bases and the J segment 1 base; nucleotides outside the gene matches: 10. Relative to its sample, this clone is medium-sized (0.01 to 0.1%). Its antigen is unknown. Here immunoSEQ multiplex PCR was the method, and the copy in TCRdb shows in-frame clones only, minus some. This table has 1,300 to 1,500 clones, about 30% appearing once. This chain links TRBV9 with TRBJ2-3, with TRBD2 matching over 8 bases. Sequencing was performed on lung tumor tissue, taken before any cancer treatment. The clonotype originates from an older male donor with stage II lung adenocarcinoma. DNA for the CDR3: TGTGCCAGCAGCGTAGGTTATGCGGGAGGCTTTGGCACAGATACGCAGTATTTT. Translation: CASSVGYAGGFGTDTQYF.